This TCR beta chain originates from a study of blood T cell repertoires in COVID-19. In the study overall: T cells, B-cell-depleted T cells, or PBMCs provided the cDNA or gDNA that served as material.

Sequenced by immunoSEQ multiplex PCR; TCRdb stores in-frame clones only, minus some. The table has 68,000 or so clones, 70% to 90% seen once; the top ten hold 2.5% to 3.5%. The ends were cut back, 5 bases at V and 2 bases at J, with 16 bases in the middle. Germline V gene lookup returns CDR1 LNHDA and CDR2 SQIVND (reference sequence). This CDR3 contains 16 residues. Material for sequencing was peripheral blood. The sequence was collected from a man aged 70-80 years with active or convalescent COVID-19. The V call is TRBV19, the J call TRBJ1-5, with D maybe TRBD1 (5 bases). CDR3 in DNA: TGTGCCAGTAGTCACACGGCGGGGCAGGGCAATCAGCCCCAGCATTTT. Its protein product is CASSHTAGQGNQPQHF.